A selection of T cell receptor beta chains follows, all from one sample in a study of cytomegalovirus exposure and HLA in healthy donors. Generated by immunoSEQ multiplex PCR, the TCRdb table keeps only in-frame clones and is missing some. Of approximately 60,000 clones listed, about 83% are singletons. The material sequenced was PBMCs. The origin of the receptors is a man younger than 45 in good health and CMV-seronegative. The CDR3 runs from the conserved cysteine through the conserved F or W. D genes are given only for firm matches. The listing skips clone size in some rows; elsewhere it reads once, few, many or a size class.

clone size | CDR3 length | D gene | J gene | V gene | CDR3 protein | CDR3 DNA
NA | 17 | TRBD2 | TRBJ2-1 | TRBV4-3 | CASSPGTSPSSYNEQFF | TGCGCCAGCAGCCCCGGGACTAGCCCTAGCTCCTACAATGAGCAGTTCTTC
NA | 13 | NA | TRBJ2-5 | TRBV2 | CASKPGNQETQYF | TGTGCCAGCAAGCCCGGGAACCAAGAGACCCAGTACTTC
NA | 13 | NA | TRBJ2-5 | TRBV5-4 | CASSPQGTQTQYF | TGTGCCAGCAGCCCGCAGGGGACACAGACCCAGTACTTC
many | 15 | NA | TRBJ1-1 | TRBV2 | CASSPTPAENTEAFF | TGTGCCAGCAGCCCCACCCCGGCGGAGAACACTGAAGCTTTCTTT
NA | 14 | NA | TRBJ2-7 | TRBV4-1 | CASSQGVINYEQYF | TGCGCCAGCAGCCAAGGAGTGATCAACTACGAGCAGTACTTC
NA | 16 | TRBD2 | TRBJ2-2 | TRBV6-4 | CASSSGTSGGTGELFF | TGTGCCAGCAGTTCCGGGACTAGCGGGGGCACCGGGGAGCTGTTTTTT
few | 15 | TRBD1 | TRBJ1-1 | TRBV5-5 | CASSLADRGRHEAFF | TGTGCCAGCAGCTTGGCAGACAGGGGGAGACATGAAGCTTTCTTT
NA | 13 | NA | TRBJ2-3 | TRBV18 | CASSPFSADTQYF | TGTGCCAGCTCGCCCTTCTCTGCGGATACGCAGTATTTT
NA | 15 | NA | TRBJ1-5 | TRBV5-8 | CASSFVARGYQPQHF | TGTGCCAGCAGCTTCGTAGCTCGGGGATATCAGCCCCAGCATTTT
NA | 18 | NA | TRBJ2-2 | TRBV21-1 | CASSKRTSGGAHTGELFF | TGTGCCAGCAGCAAAAGGACTAGCGGGGGGGCCCACACCGGGGAGCTGTTTTTT
NA | 13 | TRBD1 | TRBJ1-5 | TRBV7-2 | CASSSQGNQPQHF | TGTGCCAGCAGCTCACAGGGGAATCAGCCCCAGCATTTT
NA | 15 | TRBD2 | TRBJ2-1 | TRBV7-2 | CASSRGGSAYNEQFF | TGTGCCAGCAGCCGCGGGGGGTCTGCTTACAATGAGCAGTTCTTC
NA | 15 | NA | TRBJ2-7 | TRBV2 | CASSEGTASIYEQYF | TGTGCCAGCTCGGAGGGGACAGCCTCCATCTACGAGCAGTACTTC
NA | 15 | TRBD2 | TRBJ2-3 | TRBV11-3 | CASSPKRGGGDTQYF | TGTGCCAGCAGCCCTAAGCGGGGGGGCGGAGATACGCAGTATTTT
few | 12 | NA | TRBJ2-4 | TRBV6-1 | CASMTEGDIQYF | TGTGCCAGCATGACCGAGGGAGACATTCAGTACTTC
few | 18 | TRBD2 | TRBJ2-3 | TRBV4-3 | CASSETSGRADRTDTQYF | TGCGCCAGCAGCGAAACTAGCGGGAGGGCCGATAGGACAGATACGCAGTATTTT
NA | 13 | NA | TRBJ2-2 | TRBV6-4 | CASSDSEVGELFF | TGTGCCAGCAGTGATTCGGAGGTCGGGGAGCTGTTTTTT
NA | 14 | TRBD1 | TRBJ2-7 | TRBV6-5 | CASSYGQGAYEQYF | TGTGCCAGCAGTTACGGACAGGGGGCCTACGAGCAGTACTTC
NA | 14 | TRBD1 | TRBJ1-5 | TRBV10-3 | CAISEDGQVQPQHF | TGTGCCATCAGTGAGGATGGACAGGTCCAGCCCCAGCATTTT
NA | 18 | TRBD2 | TRBJ2-1 | TRBV7-2 | CASTPGGREGLPDNEQFF | TGTGCCAGCACCCCAGGGGGGCGGGAGGGGCTTCCAGACAATGAGCAGTTCTTC
once | 12 | NA | TRBJ1-2 | TRBV19 | CASSAGHYGYTF | TGTGCCAGTAGTGCCGGACATTATGGCTACACCTTC
NA | 16 | NA | TRBJ2-3 | TRBV12-5 | CASGLGSRGFTDTQYF | TGTGCTAGTGGTTTGGGGAGTCGCGGATTCACAGATACGCAGTATTTT
NA | 18 | NA | TRBJ2-1 | TRBV5-1 | CASSTDRRRVAPYNEQFF | TGCGCCAGCAGCACCGACAGACGGAGGGTCGCTCCCTACAATGAGCAGTTCTTC
NA | 16 | NA | TRBJ1-4 | TRBV7-2 | CASSHHPQGTNEKLFF | TGTGCCAGCAGCCACCACCCCCAGGGAACTAATGAAAAACTGTTTTTT
NA | 17 | NA | TRBJ2-1 | TRBV9 | CASSPRGGASSYNEQFF | TGTGCCAGCAGCCCACGAGGTGGAGCGTCCAGTTACAATGAGCAGTTCTTC
NA | 13 | NA | TRBJ2-1 | TRBV10-1 | CASSESGGNEQFF | TGCGCCAGCAGTGAGTCAGGGGGAAATGAGCAGTTCTTC
NA | 15 | TRBD2 | TRBJ2-1 | TRBV7-2 | CASSLAHRLAHEQFF | TGTGCCAGCAGCTTAGCCCACCGACTAGCCCATGAGCAGTTCTTC